This record concerns one TCR beta chain sequence. Its target is unknown. The junction and the germline gene differ at one end; a read error may be behind it. This specimen belongs to a study of T cell responses to AZD1222 COVID-19 vaccine. The study's findings and limits: Two AZD1222 administrations were followed by greater Spike-specific TCR breadth and depth. Reportedly, close to half of spike-specific TCRs are directed against unmutated variant regions. Most donors were white British, females outnumbered males, and clonal diversity was possibly underestimated.

Germline CDR1 and CDR2: LNHNV and YYDKDF (reference sequence). The CDR3 loop spans 16 amino acids. The data were produced by immunoSEQ multiplex PCR, yet TCRdb's version contains in-frame clones alone and is incomplete. Of roughly 150,000 clones listed, over 65% are singletons. The receptor's source is an adult in good health. The V and J genes are TRBV15 and TRBJ2-1; 9 nucleotides line up with TRBD1. This material consisted of peripheral blood, taken on day 0 of AZD1222 vaccination. The CDR3 here is CATSRDLGQGQISLLF. The CDR3 DNA reads TGTGCCACCAGCAGAGACCTGGGACAGGGCCAAATCTCCCTACTCTTC. The full variable domain, completed using reference TRBV15 and TRBJ2-1, is DAMVIQNPRYQVTQFGKPVTLSCSQTLNHNVMYWYQQKSSQAPKLLFHYYDKDFNNEADTPDNFQSRRPNTSFCFLDIRSPGLGDTAMYLCATSRDLGQGQISLLFGPGTRLTVL.